This T cell receptor (beta chain) stems from a study of identical twins. The ends were cut back, 0 bases at V and 4 bases at J, with 12 bases in the middle. CDR1 is LGHNA and CDR2 is YNFKEQ in the germline V gene. This CDR3 is built from 16 residues. TCRdb analysed the 5' RACE reads with MiXCR anew, one entry per CDR3 protein. The data hold approximately 230,000 distinct CDR3 sequences, with 5.5% to 7.5% observed a single time. These sequences were also reported in another study, on T cells expressing NK-cell markers. That source adds: Seven donors tested HCMV-seropositive and one tested seronegative among the eight sequenced.

The sequenced material came from CD8+ T cells sorted from blood. V gene TRBV4-2 combines with J gene TRBJ2-2, with TRBD1 as a possible D gene (5 bases). This TCR derives from a woman younger than 30 in good health. The CDR3, as DNA: TGTGCCAGCAGCCAAGAGGGGCTATTGGGCACCGGGGAGCTGTTTTTT. It encodes CASSQEGLLGTGELFF.